This entry is about one T cell receptor (beta chain). The antigen is unknown. One junction end disagrees with the germline gene, perhaps due to a read error. Patients between 18 and 65 years old had hyperthyroidism, newly diagnosed and lasting under 2 months. Germline V CDR1 and CDR2: DFQATT, SNEGSKA (reference sequence). The CDR3 contains 9 residues. The entry originates in a study of T cells in Graves' hyperthyroidism and ophthalmopathy. RNA transcripts were the template for amplifying TCR beta CDR3 regions. HTBI primers were employed in a first-round RT-PCR of the TCR CDR3. MiXCR, applied by TCRdb to the multiplex PCR reads, yields one record per CDR3 protein. The sample contains 96,000 or so distinct CDR3 sequences, around 50% of which appear only once. Study-wide points: Most clonotypes expanded in thyroid above 0.001 were likewise present in blood.

The rearrangement uses TRBV20-1 and TRBJ2-5; D ambiguous. Sequencing was carried out using blood. The sequence was obtained from a woman aged 40 to 49 with Graves' hyperthyroidism. The CDR3 nucleotides are TGCAGTGCTAGACCGACCCGGGACTTC. Translated, it gives CSARPTRDF.